The rows below give T cell receptor beta chains drawn from one sample of a study of blood T cell repertoires in COVID-19. Sequencing was performed with immunoSEQ multiplex PCR; in TCRdb, only in-frame clones are kept and a portion is missing. The profile covers 220,000 or so clones, with 82% appearing a single time and 8.2% taken by the ten largest. The sequenced sample was peripheral blood. These receptors were collected from a woman aged 80 or over with COVID-19, enrolled during active disease. Each CDR3 is given with its conserved first and last residue. A D gene is named only where the DNA matches it firmly. For some rows the clone size is stated as once, few or many, or as a class when expanded; others skip it.

clone_size	v_call	j_call	d_call	cdr3_aa	cdr3_nt
.	TRBV7-9	TRBJ2-7	TRBD1	CASSLGGWTGSQYF	TGTGCCAGCAGCTTAGGGGGCTGGACAGGATCGCAGTACTTC
once	TRBV6-1	TRBJ1-5	.	CASSQEQGYNQPQHF	TGTGCCAGCAGCCAGGAACAGGGATACAATCAGCCCCAGCATTTT
.	TRBV7-9	TRBJ2-5	.	CASSFLETVGETQYF	TGTGCCAGCAGCTTTTTGGAGACCGTCGGGGAGACCCAGTACTTC
few	TRBV9	TRBJ2-1	.	CASSRGVGSYNEQFF	TGTGCCAGCAGCCGCGGCGTCGGGTCCTACAATGAGCAGTTCTTC
once	TRBV29-1	TRBJ1-2	TRBD1	CSASTGGGYTF	TGCAGCGCATCGACAGGGGGTGGCTACACCTTC
.	TRBV10-3	TRBJ1-1	.	CAIRGDGESYTEAFF	TGTGCCATCAGGGGCGATGGGGAGTCATACACTGAAGCTTTCTTT
.	TRBV19	TRBJ2-3	.	CASSGPGLADTQYF	TGTGCCAGTTCCGGTCCAGGGTTGGCAGATACGCAGTATTTT
.	TRBV14	TRBJ1-2	TRBD1	CASSEQRGLYGYTF	TGTGCCAGCAGCGAGCAAAGGGGGCTCTATGGCTACACCTTC
few	TRBV7-2	TRBJ1-1	.	CASSLGSWSTEAFF	TGTGCCAGCAGCTTAGGTTCTTGGAGCACTGAAGCTTTCTTT
.	TRBV27	TRBJ1-6	.	CASSNRPQAFSYNSPLHF	TGTGCCAGCAGTAACCGCCCCCAGGCCTTCTCCTATAATTCACCCCTCCACTTT
few	TRBV28	TRBJ1-3	.	CASSVEASGNTIYF	TGTGCCAGCAGTGTTGAGGCCTCTGGAAACACCATATATTTT
few	TRBV3-1/TRBV3-2	TRBJ1-1	.	CASSHLGLGAFF	TGTGCCAGCAGCCACCTCGGACTAGGAGCTTTCTTT
.	TRBV6-5	TRBJ1-1	.	CASSPVLRGTEAFF	TGTGCCAGCAGCCCAGTACTCCGGGGAACTGAAGCTTTCTTT
.	TRBV2	TRBJ1-1	TRBD1	CASGGQAENTEAFF	TGTGCCAGCGGGGGACAGGCGGAGAACACTGAAGCTTTCTTT
.	TRBV11-2	TRBJ1-2	TRBD1	CASSPRGGDGYTF	TGTGCCAGCAGCCCAAGAGGGGGCGATGGCTACACCTTC
.	TRBV9	TRBJ1-5	.	CASSVDPAGEQPQHF	TGTGCCAGCAGCGTAGACCCCGCAGGGGAGCAGCCCCAGCATTTT
few	TRBV2	TRBJ1-1	.	CASSLTPNTEAFF	TGTGCCAGCAGTCTTACACCGAACACTGAAGCTTTCTTT
few	TRBV5-1	TRBJ2-1	TRBD2	CASSGGLVGNEQFF	TGCGCCAGCAGCGGGGGACTAGTTGGCAATGAGCAGTTCTTC